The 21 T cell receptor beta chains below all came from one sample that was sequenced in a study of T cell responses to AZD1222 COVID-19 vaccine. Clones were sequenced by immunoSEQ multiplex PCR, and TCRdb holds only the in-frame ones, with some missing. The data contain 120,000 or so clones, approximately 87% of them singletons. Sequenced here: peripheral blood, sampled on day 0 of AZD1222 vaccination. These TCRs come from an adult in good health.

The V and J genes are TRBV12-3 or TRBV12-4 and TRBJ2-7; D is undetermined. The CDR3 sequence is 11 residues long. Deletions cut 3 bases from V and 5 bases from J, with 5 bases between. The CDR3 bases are TGTGCCAGCAGTTTGAAACACGAGCAGTACTTC. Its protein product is CASSLKHEQYF.

CDR3 in DNA: TGTGCCAGCAGAGCCCTGACTAGTGGCACAGATACGCAGTATTTT. It codes for CASRALTSGTDTQYF. V usage is TRBV2 and J usage is TRBJ2-3; weak D call: TRBD2 (6 bases). CDR1 SNHLY and CDR2 FYNNEI come from the germline V gene. CDR3 size: 15 residues. Between the trimmed V and J ends, which lost 6 bases and 1 base, there was a span of 14 bases.

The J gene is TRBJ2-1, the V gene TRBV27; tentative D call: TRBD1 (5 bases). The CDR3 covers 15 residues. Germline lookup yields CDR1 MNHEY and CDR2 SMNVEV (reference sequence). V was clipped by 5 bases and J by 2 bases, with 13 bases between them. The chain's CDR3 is CASSPASTAYNEQFF. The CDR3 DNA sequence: TGTGCCAGCAGTCCCGCTTCGACAGCCTACAATGAGCAGTTCTTC.

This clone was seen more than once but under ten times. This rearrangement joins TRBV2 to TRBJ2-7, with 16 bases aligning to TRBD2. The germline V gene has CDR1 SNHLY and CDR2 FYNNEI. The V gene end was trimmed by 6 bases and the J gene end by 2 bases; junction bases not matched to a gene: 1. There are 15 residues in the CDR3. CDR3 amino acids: CASRGTSGRAYEQYF. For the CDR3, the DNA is TGTGCCAGCAGGGGGACTAGCGGGAGGGCCTACGAGCAGTACTTC. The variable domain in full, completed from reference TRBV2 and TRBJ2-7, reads EPEVTQTPSHQVTQMGQEVILRCVPISNHLYFYWYRQILGQKVEFLVSFYNNEISEKSEIFDDQFSVERPDGSNFTLKIRSTKLEDSAMYFCASRGTSGRAYEQYFGPGTRLTVT.

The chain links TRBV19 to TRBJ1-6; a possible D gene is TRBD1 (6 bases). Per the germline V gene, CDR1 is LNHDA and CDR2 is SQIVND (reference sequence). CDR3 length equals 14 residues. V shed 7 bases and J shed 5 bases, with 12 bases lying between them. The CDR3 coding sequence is TGTGCCAGTACCACCAGGGGAAATAATTCACCCCTCCACTTT. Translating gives CASTTRGNNSPLHF.

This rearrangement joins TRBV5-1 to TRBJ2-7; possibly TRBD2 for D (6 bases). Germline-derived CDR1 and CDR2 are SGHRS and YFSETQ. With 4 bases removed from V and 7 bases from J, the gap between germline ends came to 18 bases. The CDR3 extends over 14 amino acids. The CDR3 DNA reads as TGCGCCAGCAGCCACGGACCGGGGGTGGGGGAGCAGTACTTC. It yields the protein CASSHGPGVGEQYF.

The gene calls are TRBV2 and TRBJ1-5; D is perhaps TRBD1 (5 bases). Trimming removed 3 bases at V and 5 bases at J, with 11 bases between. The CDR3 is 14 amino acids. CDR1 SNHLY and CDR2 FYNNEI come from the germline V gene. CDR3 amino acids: CASSDNRGDQPQHF. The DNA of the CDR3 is TGTGCCAGCAGTGATAATCGGGGCGATCAGCCCCAGCATTTT.

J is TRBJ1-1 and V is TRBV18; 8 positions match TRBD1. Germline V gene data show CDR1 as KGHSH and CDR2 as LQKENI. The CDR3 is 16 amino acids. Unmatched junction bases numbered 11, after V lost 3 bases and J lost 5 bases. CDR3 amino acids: CASSPVHAGGTTEAFF. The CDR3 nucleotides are TGTGCCAGCTCACCGGTTCACGCAGGGGGCACGACTGAAGCTTTCTTT.

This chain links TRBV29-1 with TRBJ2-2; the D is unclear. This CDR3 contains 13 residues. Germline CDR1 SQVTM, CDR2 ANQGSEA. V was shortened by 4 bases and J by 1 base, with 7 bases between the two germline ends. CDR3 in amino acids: CSVGNRNTGELFF. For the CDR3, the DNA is TGCAGCGTTGGGAACCGGAACACCGGGGAGCTGTTTTTT.

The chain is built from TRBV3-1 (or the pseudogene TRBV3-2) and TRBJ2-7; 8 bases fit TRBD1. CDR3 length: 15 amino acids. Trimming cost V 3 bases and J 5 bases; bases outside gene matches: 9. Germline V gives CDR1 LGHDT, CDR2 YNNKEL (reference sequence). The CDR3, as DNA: TGTGCCAGCAGCCACTGGGGACAGGAATCCCACGAGCAGTACTTC. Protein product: CASSHWGQESHEQYF.

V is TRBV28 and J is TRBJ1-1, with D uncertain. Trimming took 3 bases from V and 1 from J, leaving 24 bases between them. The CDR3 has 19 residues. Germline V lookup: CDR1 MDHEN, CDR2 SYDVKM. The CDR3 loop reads CASSLKSRLRDGKNTEAFF. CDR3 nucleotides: TGTGCCAGCAGTTTGAAGTCGCGCCTACGCGACGGGAAGAACACTGAAGCTTTCTTT.

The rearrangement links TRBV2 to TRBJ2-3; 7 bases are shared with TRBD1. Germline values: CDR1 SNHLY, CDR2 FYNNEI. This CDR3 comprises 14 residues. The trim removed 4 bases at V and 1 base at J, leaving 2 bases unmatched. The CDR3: CASSGQGGTDTQYF. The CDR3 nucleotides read TGTGCCAGCAGTGGACAGGGAGGCACAGATACGCAGTATTTT.

The CDR3 nucleotides are TGTGCCAGCAGTTTATCGCGGACAGGGGCAAGGGACGAGCAGTACTTC. Translated, it gives CASSLSRTGARDEQYF. This rearrangement joins TRBV27 to TRBJ2-7; TRBD1 agrees at 9 bases. Looked up from germline, CDR1 is MNHEY and CDR2 is SMNVEV (reference sequence). The CDR3 contains 16 residues. Trimming removed 0 bases from V and 5 bases from J; junction bases left unmatched: 8.

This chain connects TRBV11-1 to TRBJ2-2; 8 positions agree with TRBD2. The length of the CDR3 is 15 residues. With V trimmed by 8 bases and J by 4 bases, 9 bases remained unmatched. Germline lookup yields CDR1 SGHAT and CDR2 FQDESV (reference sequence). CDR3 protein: CASAPGRGATGELFF. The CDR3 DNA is TGTGCCAGCGCCCCGGGGCGGGGGGCCACCGGGGAGCTGTTTTTT. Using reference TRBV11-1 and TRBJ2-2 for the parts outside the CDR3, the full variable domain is EAEVAQSPRYKITEKSQAVAFWCDPISGHATLYWYRQILGQGPELLVQFQDESVVDDSQLPKDRFSAERLKGVDSTLKIQPAELGDSAMYLCASAPGRGATGELFFGEGSRLTVL.

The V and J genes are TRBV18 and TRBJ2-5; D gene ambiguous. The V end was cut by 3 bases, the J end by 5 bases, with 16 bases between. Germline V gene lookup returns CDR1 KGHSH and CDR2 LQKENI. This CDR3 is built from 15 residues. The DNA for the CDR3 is TGTGCCAGCTCACCCCCGGCCGCCCTGAGGGAGACCCAGTACTTC. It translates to CASSPPAALRETQYF. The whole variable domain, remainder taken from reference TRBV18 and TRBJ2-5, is NAGVMQNPRHLVRRRGQEARLRCSPMKGHSHVYWYRQLPEEGLKFMVYLQKENIIDESGMPKERFSAEFPKEGPSILRIQQVVRGDSAAYFCASSPPAALRETQYFGPGTRLLVL.

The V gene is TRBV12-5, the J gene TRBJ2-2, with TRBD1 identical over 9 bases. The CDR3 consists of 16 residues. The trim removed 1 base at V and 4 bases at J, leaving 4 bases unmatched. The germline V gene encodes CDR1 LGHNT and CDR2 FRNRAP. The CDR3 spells CASGLGTGDRTGELFF. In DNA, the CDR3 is TGTGCTAGTGGTTTGGGGACAGGGGATCGCACCGGGGAGCTGTTTTTT.

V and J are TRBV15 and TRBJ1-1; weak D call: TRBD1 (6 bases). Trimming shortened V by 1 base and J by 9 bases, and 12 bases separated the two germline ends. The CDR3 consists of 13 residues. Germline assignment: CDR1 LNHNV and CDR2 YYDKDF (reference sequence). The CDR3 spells CATSRGYRDKAFF. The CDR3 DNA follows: TGTGCCACCAGCAGAGGATACCGGGACAAAGCTTTCTTT.

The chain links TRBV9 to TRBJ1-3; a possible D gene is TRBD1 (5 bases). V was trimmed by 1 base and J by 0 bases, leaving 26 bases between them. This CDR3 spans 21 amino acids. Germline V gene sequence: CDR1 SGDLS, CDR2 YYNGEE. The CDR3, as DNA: TGTGCCAGCAGCGTAAATCGTTGGGATGGACGGGGCTCCACCTCTGGAAACACCATATATTTT. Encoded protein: CASSVNRWDGRGSTSGNTIYF.

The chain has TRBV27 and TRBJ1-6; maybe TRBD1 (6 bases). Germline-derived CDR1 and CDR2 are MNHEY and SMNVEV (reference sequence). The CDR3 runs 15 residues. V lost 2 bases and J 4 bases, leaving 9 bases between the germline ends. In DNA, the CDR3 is TGTGCCAGCAGTTTAGGGGGGCGTTATAATTCACCCCTCCACTTT. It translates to CASSLGGRYNSPLHF.

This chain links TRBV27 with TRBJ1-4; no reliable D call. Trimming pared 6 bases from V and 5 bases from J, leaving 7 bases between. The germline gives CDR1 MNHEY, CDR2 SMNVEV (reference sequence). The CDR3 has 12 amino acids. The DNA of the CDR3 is TGTGCCAGCAGGTCCTTAAATGAAAAACTGTTTTTT. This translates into CASRSLNEKLFF.

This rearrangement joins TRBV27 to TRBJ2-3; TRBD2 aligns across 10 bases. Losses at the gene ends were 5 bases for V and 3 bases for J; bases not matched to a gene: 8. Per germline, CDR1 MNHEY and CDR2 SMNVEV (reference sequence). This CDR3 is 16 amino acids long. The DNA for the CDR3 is TGTGCCAGCAGTCTCTGGACTAGCGGACTGACAGATACGCAGTATTTT. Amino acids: CASSLWTSGLTDTQYF.